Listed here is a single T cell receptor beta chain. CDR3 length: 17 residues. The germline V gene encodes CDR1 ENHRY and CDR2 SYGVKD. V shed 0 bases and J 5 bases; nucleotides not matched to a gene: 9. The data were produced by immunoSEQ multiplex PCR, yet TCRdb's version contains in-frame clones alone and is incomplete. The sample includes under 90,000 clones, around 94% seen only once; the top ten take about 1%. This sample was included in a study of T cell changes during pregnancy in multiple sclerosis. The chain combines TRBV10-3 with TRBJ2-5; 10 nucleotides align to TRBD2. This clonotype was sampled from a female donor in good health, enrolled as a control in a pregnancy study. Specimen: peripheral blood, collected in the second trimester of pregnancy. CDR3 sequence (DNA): TGTGCCATCAGTGAGTCGTTAGGGCTAGCGGGAGTGGAGACCCAGTACTTC. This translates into CAISESLGLAGVETQYF.